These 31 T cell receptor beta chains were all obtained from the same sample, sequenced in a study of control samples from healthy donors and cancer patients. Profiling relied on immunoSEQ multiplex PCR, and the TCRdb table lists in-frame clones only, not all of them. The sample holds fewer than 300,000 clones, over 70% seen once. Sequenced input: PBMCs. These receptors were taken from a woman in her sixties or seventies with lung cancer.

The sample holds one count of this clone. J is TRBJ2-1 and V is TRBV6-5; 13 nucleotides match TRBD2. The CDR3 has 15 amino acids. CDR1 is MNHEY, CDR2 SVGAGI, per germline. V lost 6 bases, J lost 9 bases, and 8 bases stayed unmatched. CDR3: CASSPGLAGVGEQFF. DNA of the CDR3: TGTGCCAGCAGCCCCGGACTAGCGGGAGTGGGTGAGCAGTTCTTC.

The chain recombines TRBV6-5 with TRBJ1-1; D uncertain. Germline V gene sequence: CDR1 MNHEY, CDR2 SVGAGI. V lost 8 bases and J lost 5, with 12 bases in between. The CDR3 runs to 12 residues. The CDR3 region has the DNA TGTGCCAGCGGCCTCACCAGAACTGAAGCTTTCTTT. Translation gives CASGLTRTEAFF.

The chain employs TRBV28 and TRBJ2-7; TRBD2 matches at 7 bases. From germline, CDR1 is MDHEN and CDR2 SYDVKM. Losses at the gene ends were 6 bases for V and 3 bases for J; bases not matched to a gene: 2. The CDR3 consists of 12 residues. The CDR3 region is CASRWEGYEQYF. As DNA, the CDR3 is TGTGCCAGCAGGTGGGAGGGCTACGAGCAGTACTTC.

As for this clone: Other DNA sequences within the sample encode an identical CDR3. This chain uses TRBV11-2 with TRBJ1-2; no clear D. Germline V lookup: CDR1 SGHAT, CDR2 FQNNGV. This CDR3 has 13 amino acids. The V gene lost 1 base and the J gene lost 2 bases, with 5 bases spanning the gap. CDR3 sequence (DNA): TGTGCCAGCAGCTTAGCCGGGAACTATGGCTACACCTTC. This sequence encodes CASSLAGNYGYTF.

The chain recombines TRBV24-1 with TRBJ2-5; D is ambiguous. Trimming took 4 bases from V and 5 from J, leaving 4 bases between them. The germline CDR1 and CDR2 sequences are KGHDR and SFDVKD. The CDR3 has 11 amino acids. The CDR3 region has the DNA TGTGCCACCAGTGAGGGGGAGACCCAGTACTTC. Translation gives CATSEGETQYF.

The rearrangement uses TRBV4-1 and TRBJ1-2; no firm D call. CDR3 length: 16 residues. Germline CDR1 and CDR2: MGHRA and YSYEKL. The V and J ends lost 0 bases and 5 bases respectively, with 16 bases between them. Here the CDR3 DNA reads TGCGCCAGCAGCCAAGATGCTTTGGGCAGGAAGTATGGCTACACCTTC. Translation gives CASSQDALGRKYGYTF.

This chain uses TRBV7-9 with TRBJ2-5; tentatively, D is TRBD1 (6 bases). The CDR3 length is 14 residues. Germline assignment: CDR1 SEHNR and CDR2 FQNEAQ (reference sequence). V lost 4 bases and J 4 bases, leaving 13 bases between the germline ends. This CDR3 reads CASSYQTGRETQYF. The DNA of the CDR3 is TGTGCCAGCAGCTACCAAACAGGGAGAGAGACCCAGTACTTC.

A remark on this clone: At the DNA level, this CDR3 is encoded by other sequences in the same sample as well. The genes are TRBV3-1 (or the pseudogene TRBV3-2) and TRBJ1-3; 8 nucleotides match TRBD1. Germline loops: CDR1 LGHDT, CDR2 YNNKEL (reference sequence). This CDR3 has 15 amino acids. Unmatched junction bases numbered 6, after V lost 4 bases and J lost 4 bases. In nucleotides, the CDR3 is TGTGCCAGCAGCCGCCGCGGACAGGGCGGAAACACCATATATTTT. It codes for CASSRRGQGGNTIYF.

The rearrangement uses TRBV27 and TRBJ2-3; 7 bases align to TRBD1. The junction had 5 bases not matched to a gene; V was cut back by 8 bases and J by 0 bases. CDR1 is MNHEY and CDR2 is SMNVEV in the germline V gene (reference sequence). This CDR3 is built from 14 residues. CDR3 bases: TGTGCCAGCTATCCCAGGGGGAGCACAGATACGCAGTATTTT. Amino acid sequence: CASYPRGSTDTQYF.

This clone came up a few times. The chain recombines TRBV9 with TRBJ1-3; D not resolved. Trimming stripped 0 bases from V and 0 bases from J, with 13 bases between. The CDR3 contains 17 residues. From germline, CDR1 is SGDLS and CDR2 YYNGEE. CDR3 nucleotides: TGTGCCAGCAGCGTAGGGGGTAGGGAGCTCTCTGGAAACACCATATATTTT. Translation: CASSVGGRELSGNTIYF.

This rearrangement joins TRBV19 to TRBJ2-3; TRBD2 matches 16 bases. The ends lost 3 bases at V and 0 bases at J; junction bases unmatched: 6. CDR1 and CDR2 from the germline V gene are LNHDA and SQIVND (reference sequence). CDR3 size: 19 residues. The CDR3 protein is CASSMEGLAGGTSTDTQYF. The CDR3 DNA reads TGTGCCAGTAGTATGGAGGGACTAGCGGGGGGGACGAGCACAGATACGCAGTATTTT.

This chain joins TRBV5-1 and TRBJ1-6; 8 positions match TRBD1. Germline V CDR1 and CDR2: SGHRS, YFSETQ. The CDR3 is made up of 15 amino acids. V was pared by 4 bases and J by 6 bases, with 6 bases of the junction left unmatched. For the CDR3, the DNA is TGCGCCAGCAGCCCTGATGGACAGGGTAATTCACCCCTCCACTTT. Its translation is CASSPDGQGNSPLHF.

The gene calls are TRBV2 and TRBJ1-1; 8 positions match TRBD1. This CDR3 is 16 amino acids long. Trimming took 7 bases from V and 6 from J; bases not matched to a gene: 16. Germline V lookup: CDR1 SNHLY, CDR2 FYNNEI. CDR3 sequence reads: CASKEVARGRRAEAFF. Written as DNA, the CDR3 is TGTGCCAGCAAGGAGGTGGCCAGGGGGCGCAGGGCTGAAGCTTTCTTT.

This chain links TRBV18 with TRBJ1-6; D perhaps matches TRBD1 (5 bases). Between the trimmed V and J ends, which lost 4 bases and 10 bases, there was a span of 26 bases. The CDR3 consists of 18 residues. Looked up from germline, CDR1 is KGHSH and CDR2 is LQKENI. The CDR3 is CASSQSGLLGPFGSPLHF. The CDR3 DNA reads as TGTGCCAGCTCACAATCGGGGCTTTTGGGGCCGTTTGGGTCACCCCTCCACTTT.

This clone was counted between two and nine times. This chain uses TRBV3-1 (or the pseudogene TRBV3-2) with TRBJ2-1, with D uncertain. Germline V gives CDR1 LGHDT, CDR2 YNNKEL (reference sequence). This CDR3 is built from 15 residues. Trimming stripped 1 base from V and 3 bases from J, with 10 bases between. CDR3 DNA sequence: TGTGCCAGCAGCCAAGGCGTGTGGAACTACAATGAGCAGTTCTTC. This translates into CASSQGVWNYNEQFF.

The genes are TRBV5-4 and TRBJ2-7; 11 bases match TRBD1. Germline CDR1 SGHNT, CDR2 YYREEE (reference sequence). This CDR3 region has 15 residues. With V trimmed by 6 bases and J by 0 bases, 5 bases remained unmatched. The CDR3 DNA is TGTGCCAGCAAGAGGACAGGGGGCAGCTCCTACGAGCAGTACTTC. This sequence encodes CASKRTGGSSYEQYF.

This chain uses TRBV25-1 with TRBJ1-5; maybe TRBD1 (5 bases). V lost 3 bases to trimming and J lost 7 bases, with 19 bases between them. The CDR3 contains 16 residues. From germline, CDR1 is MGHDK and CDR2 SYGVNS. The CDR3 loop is CASSERDARGGQPQHF. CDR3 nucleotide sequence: TGTGCCAGCAGTGAGAGGGACGCTCGAGGTGGACAGCCCCAGCATTTT.

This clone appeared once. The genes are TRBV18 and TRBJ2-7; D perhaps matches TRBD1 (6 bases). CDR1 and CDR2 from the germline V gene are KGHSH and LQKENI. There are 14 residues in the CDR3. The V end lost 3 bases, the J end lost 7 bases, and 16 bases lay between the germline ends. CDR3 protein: CASSPGAGATEQYF. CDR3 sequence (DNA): TGTGCCAGCTCACCGGGCGCAGGGGCGACGGAGCAGTACTTC.

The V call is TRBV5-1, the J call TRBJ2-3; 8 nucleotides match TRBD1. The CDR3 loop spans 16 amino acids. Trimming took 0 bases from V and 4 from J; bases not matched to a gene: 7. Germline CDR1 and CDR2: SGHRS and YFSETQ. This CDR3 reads CASSLAISGGPDTQYF. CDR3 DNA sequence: TGCGCCAGCAGCTTGGCTATTTCAGGGGGCCCAGATACGCAGTATTTT.

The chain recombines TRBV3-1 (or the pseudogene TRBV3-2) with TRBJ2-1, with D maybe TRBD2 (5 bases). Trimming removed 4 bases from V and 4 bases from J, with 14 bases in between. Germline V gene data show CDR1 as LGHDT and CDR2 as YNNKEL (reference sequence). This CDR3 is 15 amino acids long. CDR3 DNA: TGTGCCAGCAGCCGATTGGGAGTCGGGTACAATGAGCAGTTCTTC. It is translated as CASSRLGVGYNEQFF.

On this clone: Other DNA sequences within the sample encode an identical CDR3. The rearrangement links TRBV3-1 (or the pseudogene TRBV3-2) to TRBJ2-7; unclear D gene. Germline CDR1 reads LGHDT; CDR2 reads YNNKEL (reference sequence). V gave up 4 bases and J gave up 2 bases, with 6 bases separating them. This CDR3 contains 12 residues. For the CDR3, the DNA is TGTGCCAGCAGCCCGGGTGCCTACGAGCAGTACTTC. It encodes CASSPGAYEQYF.

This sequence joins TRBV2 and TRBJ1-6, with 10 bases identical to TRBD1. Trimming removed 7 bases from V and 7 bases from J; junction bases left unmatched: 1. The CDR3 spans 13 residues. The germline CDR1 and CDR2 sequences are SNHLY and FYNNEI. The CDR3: CASKGQGNSPLHF. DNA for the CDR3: TGTGCCAGCAAGGGACAGGGGAATTCACCCCTCCACTTT.

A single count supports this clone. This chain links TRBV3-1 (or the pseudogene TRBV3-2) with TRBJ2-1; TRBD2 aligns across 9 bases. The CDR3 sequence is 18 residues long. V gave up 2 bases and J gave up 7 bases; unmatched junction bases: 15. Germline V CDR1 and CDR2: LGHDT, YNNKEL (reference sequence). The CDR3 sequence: CASSQLLPRGGRGNEQFF. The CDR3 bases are TGTGCCAGCAGCCAACTACTACCGCGGGGGGGCCGCGGGAATGAGCAGTTCTTC.

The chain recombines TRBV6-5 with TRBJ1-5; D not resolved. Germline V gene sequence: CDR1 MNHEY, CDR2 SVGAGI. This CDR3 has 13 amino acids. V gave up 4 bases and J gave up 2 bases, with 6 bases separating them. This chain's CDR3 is CASSLTGNQPQHF. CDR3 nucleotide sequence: TGTGCCAGCAGTTTAACCGGCAATCAGCCCCAGCATTTT.

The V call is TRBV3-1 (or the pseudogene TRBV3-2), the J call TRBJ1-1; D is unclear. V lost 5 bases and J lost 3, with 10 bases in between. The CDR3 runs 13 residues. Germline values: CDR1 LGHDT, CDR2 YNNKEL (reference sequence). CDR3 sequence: CASSGVLHTEAFF. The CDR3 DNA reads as TGTGCCAGCAGCGGAGTTCTTCACACTGAAGCTTTCTTT.

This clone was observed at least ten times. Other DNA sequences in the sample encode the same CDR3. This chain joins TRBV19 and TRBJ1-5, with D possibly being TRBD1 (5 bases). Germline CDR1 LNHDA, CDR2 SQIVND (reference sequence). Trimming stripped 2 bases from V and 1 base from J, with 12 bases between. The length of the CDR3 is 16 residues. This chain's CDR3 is CASSIRGEGSNQPQHF. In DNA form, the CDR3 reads TGTGCCAGTAGTATAAGAGGGGAGGGGAGCAATCAGCCCCAGCATTTT.

As DNA, the CDR3 is TGTGCCAGCAGTTTGACAGGGAACACTGAAGCTTTCTTT. As protein: CASSLTGNTEAFF. V and J are TRBV6-5 and TRBJ1-1, with TRBD1 as a possible D gene (6 bases). Germline V gives CDR1 MNHEY, CDR2 SVGAGI. Deletions cut 4 bases from V and 1 base from J, with 7 bases between. The length of the CDR3 is 13 residues.

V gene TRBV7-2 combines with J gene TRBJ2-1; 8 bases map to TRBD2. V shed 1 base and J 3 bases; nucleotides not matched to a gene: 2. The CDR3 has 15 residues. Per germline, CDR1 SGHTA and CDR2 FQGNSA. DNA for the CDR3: TGTGCCAGCAGCTTAGACAGCGGGGGCTACAATGAGCAGTTCTTC. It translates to CASSLDSGGYNEQFF.

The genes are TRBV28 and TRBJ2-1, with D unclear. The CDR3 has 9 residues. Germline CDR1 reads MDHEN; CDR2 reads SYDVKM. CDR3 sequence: CPFGREQFF. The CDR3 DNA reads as TGTCCCTTCGGTCGGGAGCAGTTCTTC.

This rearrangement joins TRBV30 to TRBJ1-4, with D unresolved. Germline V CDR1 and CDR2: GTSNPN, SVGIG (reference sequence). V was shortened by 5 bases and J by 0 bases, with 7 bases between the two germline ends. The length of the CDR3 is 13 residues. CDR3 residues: CAWVPATNEKLFF. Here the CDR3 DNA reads TGTGCCTGGGTACCTGCAACTAATGAAAAACTGTTTTTT.

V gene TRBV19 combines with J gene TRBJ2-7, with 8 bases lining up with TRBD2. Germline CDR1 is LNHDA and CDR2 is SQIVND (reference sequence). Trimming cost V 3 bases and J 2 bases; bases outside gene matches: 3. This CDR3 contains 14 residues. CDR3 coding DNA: TGTGCCAGTAGTATCGGACTAGCTACCTACGAGCAGTACTTC. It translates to CASSIGLATYEQYF.